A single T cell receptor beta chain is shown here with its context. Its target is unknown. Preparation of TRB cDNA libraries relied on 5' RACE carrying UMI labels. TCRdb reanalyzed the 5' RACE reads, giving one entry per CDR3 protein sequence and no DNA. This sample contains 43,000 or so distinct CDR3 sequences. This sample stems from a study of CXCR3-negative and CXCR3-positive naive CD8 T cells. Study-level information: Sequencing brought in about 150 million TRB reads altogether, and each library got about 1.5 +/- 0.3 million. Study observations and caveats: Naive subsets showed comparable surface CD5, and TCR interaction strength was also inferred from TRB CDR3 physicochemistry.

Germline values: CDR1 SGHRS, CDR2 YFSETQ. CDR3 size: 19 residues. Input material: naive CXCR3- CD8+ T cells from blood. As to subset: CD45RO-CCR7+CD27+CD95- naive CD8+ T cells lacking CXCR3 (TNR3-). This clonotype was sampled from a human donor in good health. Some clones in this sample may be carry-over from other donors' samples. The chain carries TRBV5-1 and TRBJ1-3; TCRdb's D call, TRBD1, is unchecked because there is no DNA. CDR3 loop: CASSFWSDRQGGSANTIYF.